This TCR beta chain was found in a study of blood T cells in healthy people across ages. Looking at the study overall: Through template switching, about one barcoded beta molecule was captured per two T cells, as measured in model experiments.

Findings of the study overall: It was the long-lived donors that had more naive CD4+ cells and higher diversity than aged donors. Measured against age, TCR beta diversity per million T cells decreased in a roughly linear manner. Investigators viewed diversity estimates from one million T cells as underestimates, the study reported.

The V and J ends lost 0 bases and 11 bases respectively, with 13 bases between them. The CDR3 is 13 amino acids. CDR1 and CDR2 (germline): SGHAT, FQNNGV. A second PCR, run for about 7 to 11 cycles, used a sample-barcoded 5' primer plus a J-beta primer mix. Via MiXCR, TCRdb re-called the 5' RACE reads, giving one row per CDR3 protein. Here the sample spans 550,000 to 700,000 distinct CDR3 sequences, roughly 29% being singletons. This clonotype was seen a few times. The antigen is unknown. This receptor was obtained from a woman in her 70s in good health. Material: blood. This sequence joins TRBV11-2 and TRBJ2-5; D is possibly TRBD2 (6 bases). The CDR3 here is CASSLDAGREQYF. CDR3 nucleotides: TGTGCCAGCAGCTTAGATGCAGGCCGGGAGCAGTACTTC.